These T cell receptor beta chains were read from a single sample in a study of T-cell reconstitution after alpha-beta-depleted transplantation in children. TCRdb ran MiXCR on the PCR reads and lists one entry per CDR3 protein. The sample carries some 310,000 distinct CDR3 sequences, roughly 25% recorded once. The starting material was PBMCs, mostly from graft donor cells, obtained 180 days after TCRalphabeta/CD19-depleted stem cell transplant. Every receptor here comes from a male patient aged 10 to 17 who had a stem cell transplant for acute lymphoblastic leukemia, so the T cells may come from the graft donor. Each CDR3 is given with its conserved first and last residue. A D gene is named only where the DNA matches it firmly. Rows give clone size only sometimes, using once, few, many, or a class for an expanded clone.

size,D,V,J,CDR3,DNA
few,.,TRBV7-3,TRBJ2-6,CASSLMPNGANVLTF,TGTGCCAGCAGCTTAATGCCGAACGGGGCCAACGTCCTGACTTTC
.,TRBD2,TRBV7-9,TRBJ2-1,CASSLVGLLEFF,TGTGCCAGCAGCTTAGTGGGACTACTGGAGTTCTTC
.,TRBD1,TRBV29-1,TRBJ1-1,CSVDQPWTGGGTEAFF,TGCAGCGTTGATCAACCCTGGACAGGGGGCGGCACTGAAGCTTTCTTT
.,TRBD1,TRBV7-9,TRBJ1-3,CASSASGQGSGNTIYF,TGTGCCAGCAGCGCCTCCGGACAGGGCTCTGGAAACACCATATATTTT
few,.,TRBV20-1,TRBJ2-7,CSARVPGVYEQYF,TGCAGTGCTAGGGTTCCGGGGGTGTACGAGCAGTACTTC
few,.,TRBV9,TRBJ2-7,CASSVGSGPYEQYF,TGTGCCAGCAGCGTAGGGTCGGGACCCTACGAGCAGTACTTC
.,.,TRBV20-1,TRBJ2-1,CSARGRNFGDAEQFF,TGCAGTGCCCGAGGCAGAAATTTCGGGGATGCTGAGCAGTTCTTC
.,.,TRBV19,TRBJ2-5,CASSIGSGQETQYF,TGTGCCAGTAGTATTGGTAGCGGTCAAGAGACCCAGTACTTC
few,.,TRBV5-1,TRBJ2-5,CASSFRGKGQETQYF,TGCGCCAGCAGCTTTCGGGGAAAGGGGCAAGAGACCCAGTACTTC
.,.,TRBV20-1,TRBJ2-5,CSARDLRGQETQYF,TGCAGTGCTAGAGATCTCAGGGGCCAAGAGACCCAGTACTTC
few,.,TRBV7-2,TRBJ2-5,CASSLARVTEETQYF,TGTGCCAGCAGCTTAGCGCGGGTGACGGAAGAGACCCAGTACTTC
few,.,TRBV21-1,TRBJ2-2,CASSIGTSGRVTGELFF,TGTGCCAGCAGCATTGGGACTAGCGGGAGAGTCACCGGGGAGCTGTTTTTT
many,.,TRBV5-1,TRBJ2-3,CASSLLTDTQYF,TGTGCCAGCAGCTTGCTAACAGATACGCAGTATTTT
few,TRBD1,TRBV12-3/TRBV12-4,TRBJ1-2,CASSLVGTGDAVGYTF,TGTGCCAGCAGTTTAGTCGGGACAGGGGATGCGGTAGGCTACACCTTC
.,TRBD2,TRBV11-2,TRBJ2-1,CASSHKRGYSYNEQFF,TGTGCCAGCAGCCACAAGCGGGGCTACTCCTACAATGAGCAGTTCTTC
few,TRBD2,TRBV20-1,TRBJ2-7,CSARGGPGLTGEQYF,TGCAGTGCTAGGGGAGGGCCGGGACTAACTGGCGAGCAGTACTTC
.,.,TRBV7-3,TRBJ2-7,CASSPYGSEYEQYF,TGTGCCAGCAGCCCCTACGGGAGCGAGTACGAGCAGTACTTC
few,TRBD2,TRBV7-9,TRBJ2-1,CASSLVPSGTYNEQFF,TGTGCCAGCAGCTTAGTCCCTAGCGGTACCTACAATGAGCAGTTCTTC
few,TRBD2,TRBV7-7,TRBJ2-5,CASSPLSLAGGRETQYF,TGTGCCAGCAGCCCCCTCTCGCTAGCGGGAGGGCGGGAGACCCAGTACTTC
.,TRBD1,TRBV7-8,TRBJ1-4,CASSFRTGTNEKLFF,TGTGCCAGCAGCTTCCGGACAGGGACTAATGAAAAACTGTTTTTT
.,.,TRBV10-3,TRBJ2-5,CAISFGGQETQYF,TGTGCCATCTCGTTTGGGGGTCAAGAGACCCAGTACTTC
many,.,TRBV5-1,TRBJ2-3,CASSLLGDTQYF,TGCGCCAGCAGCTTGTTGGGAGATACGCAGTATTTT
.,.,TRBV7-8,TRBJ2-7,CASSFMTGSHEQYF,TGTGCCAGCAGCTTTATGACAGGTTCCCACGAGCAGTACTTC
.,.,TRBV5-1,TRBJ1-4,CASSPLTGSTNEKLFF,TGCGCCAGCAGCCCCCTGACAGGCTCAACTAATGAAAAACTGTTTTTT
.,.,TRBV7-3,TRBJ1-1,CASSRNRGPIQAFF,TGTGCCAGCAGCCGGAACCGGGGGCCTATCCAAGCTTTCTTT
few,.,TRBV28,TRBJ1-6,CASTRLDSYNSPLHF,TGTGCCAGCACCCGACTAGACTCCTATAATTCACCCCTCCACTTT
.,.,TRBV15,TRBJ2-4,CATSGLGLAKNIQYF,TGTGCCACCAGCGGCTTGGGGCTAGCCAAAAACATTCAGTACTTC
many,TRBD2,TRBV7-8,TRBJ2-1,CASSSPTSGGNNEQFF,TGTGCCAGCAGCTCTCCAACTAGCGGCGGGAACAATGAGCAGTTCTTC
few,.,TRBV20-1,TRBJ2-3,CSAKIPEMRADTQYF,TGCAGTGCTAAGATACCGGAAATGAGGGCAGATACGCAGTATTTT
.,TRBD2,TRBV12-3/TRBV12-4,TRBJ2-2,CASTLRGLAGGNTGELFF,TGTGCCAGCACCTTAAGAGGGCTAGCGGGAGGTAACACCGGGGAGCTGTTTTTT
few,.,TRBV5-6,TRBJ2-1,CASSLSEDEQFF,TGTGCCAGCAGCTTGAGTGAGGATGAGCAGTTCTTC
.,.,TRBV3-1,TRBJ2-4,CASSQDRILAKNIQYF,TGTGCCAGCAGCCAAGATCGGATACTAGCCAAAAACATTCAGTACTTC
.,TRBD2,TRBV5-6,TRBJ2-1,CASSSEASGHSSYNEQFF,TGTGCCAGCAGCTCGGAGGCTAGCGGCCATAGCTCCTACAATGAGCAGTTCTTC
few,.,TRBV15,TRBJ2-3,CATGVGWGRFTDTQYF,TGTGCCACCGGCGTGGGATGGGGAAGGTTCACAGATACGCAGTATTTT